This T cell receptor (beta chain) appears in the sequencing data of a study of blood T cell repertoires in COVID-19. On the study more broadly: From the United States, Italy and Spain came samples of acute and convalescent COVID-19. In each case, the material was cDNA or gDNA derived from T cells, B-cell-depleted T cells, or PBMCs.

Trimming took off 5 bases at V and 2 bases at J, with 13 bases between the two ends. Germline assignment: CDR1 SGHTA and CDR2 FQGNSA. This CDR3 contains 15 residues. Some clones are missing from TCRdb's copy, which holds only in-frame ones; the method was immunoSEQ multiplex PCR. The sample has 250,000 to 350,000 clones, around 86% seen once. Sample: peripheral blood. The clonotype comes from a woman in her 30s who had recovered from COVID-19. The gene calls are TRBV7-2 and TRBJ2-1, with a weak D call TRBD2 (6 bases). CDR3 nucleotides: TGTGCCAGCAGCCCCTTCGGGAGCGCCTACAATGAGCAGTTCTTC. Translation: CASSPFGSAYNEQFF.